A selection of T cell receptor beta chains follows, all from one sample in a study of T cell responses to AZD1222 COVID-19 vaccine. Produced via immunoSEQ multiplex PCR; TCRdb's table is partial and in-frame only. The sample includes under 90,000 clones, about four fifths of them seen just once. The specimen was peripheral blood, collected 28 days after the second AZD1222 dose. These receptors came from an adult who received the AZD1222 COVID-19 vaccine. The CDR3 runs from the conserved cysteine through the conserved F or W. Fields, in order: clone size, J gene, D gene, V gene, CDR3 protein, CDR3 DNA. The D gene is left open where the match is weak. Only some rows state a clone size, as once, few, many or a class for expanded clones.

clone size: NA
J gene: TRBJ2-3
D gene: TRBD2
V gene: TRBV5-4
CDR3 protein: CASSSSGSSTDTQYF
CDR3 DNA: TGTGCCAGCAGCTCTAGCGGGAGTAGCACAGATACGCAGTATTTT

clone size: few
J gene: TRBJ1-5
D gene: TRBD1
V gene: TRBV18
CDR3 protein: CASSPGQGDQPQHF
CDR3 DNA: TGTGCCAGCTCACCAGGACAGGGAGATCAGCCCCAGCATTTT

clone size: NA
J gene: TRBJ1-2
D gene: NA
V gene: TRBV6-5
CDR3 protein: CASSSLITNYGYTF
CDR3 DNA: TGTGCCAGCAGTTCCCTGATTACTAACTATGGCTACACCTTC

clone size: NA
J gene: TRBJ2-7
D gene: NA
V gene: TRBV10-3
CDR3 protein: CAISESGPPGPYEQYF
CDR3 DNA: TGTGCCATCAGTGAGTCGGGACCTCCCGGGCCCTACGAGCAGTACTTC

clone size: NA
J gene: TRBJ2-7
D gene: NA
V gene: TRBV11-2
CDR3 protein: CASSYWGSSGEEQYF
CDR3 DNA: TGTGCCAGCAGTTACTGGGGGAGTTCAGGTGAAGAGCAGTACTTC

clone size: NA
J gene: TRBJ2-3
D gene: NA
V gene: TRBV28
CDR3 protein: CASRSMGILDTQYF
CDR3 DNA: TGTGCCAGCAGATCCATGGGGATCTTGGATACGCAGTATTTT

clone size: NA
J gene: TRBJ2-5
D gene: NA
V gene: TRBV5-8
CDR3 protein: CASSEGGPYQETQYF
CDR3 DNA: TGTGCCAGCAGCGAGGGGGGGCCGTACCAAGAGACCCAGTACTTC

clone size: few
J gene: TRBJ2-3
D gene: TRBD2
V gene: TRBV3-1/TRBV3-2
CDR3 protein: CASSQDGLAGAQGTQYF
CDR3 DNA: TGTGCCAGCAGCCAAGATGGGCTAGCGGGGGCACAGGGTACGCAGTATTTT

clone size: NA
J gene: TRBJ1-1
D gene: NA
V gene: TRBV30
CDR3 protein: CAWSDRDTEAFF
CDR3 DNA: TGTGCCTGGAGTGACAGGGACACTGAAGCTTTCTTT

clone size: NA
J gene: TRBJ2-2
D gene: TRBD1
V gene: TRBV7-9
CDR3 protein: CASSLAPGGQGAHTGELFF
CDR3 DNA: TGTGCCAGCAGCTTAGCGCCTGGGGGACAGGGGGCGCACACCGGGGAGCTGTTTTTT

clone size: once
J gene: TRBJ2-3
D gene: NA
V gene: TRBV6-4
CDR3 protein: CASSTLWERADTQYF
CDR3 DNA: TGTGCCAGCAGTACTTTGTGGGAGAGGGCAGATACGCAGTATTTT

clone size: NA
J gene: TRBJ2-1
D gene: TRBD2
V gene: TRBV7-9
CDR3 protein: CASSNPYSGSSYNEQFF
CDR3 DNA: TGTGCCAGCAGCAACCCCTACAGCGGGAGTTCCTACAATGAGCAGTTCTTC

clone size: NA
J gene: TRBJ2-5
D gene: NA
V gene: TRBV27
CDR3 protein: CASRRSSGQETQYF
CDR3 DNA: TGTGCCAGCAGAAGAAGTAGCGGACAAGAGACCCAGTACTTC

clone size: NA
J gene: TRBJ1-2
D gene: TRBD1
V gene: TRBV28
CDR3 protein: CASSSDRVYGYTF
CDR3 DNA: TGTGCCAGCAGTTCCGACAGGGTCTATGGCTACACCTTC

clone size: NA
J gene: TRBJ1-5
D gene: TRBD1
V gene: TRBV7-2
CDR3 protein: CASSKTGTGFVAQHF
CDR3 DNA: TGTGCCAGCAGCAAAACCGGGACAGGGTTTGTAGCCCAGCATTTT

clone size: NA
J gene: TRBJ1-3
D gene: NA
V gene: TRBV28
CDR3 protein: CASSFLPTGSGNTIYF
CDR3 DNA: TGTGCCAGCAGTTTCCTTCCCACAGGTTCGGGAAACACCATATATTTT

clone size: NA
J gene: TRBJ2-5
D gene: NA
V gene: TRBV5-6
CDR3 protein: CASSLLTLNDETQYF
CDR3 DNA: TGTGCCAGCAGCTTGTTAACCCTCAACGATGAGACCCAGTACTTC

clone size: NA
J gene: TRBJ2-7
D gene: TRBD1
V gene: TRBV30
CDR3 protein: CASTGGYEQYF
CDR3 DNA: TGTGCCTCGACAGGGGGCTACGAGCAGTACTTC